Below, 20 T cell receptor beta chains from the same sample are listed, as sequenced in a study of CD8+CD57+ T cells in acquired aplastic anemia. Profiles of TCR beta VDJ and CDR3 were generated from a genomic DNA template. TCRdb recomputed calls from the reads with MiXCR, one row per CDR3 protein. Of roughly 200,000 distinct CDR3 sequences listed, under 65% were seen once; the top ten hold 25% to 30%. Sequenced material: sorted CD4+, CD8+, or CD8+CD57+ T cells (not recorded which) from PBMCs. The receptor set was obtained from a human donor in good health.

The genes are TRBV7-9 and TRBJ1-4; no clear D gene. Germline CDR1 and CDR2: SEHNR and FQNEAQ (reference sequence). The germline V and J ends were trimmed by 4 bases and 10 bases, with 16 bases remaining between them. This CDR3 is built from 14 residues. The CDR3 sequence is CASSSMDGLGKLFF. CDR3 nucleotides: TGTGCCAGCAGCTCAATGGACGGGTTGGGAAAACTGTTTTTT.

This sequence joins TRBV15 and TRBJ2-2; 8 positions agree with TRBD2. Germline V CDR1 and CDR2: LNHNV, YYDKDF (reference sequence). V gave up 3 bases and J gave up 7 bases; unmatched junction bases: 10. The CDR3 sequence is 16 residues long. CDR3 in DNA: TGTGCCACCAGCAGCCTCCTCGGACTAGCAATCGGGGAGCTGTTTTTT. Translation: CATSSLLGLAIGELFF.

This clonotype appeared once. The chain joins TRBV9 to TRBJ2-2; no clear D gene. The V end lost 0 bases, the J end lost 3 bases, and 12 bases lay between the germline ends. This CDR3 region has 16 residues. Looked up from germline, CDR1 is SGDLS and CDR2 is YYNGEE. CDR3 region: CASSVGERTYTGELFF. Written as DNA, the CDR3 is TGTGCCAGCAGCGTAGGGGAACGGACGTACACCGGGGAGCTGTTTTTT. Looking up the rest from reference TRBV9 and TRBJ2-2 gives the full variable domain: DSGVTQTPKHLITATGQRVTLRCSPRSGDLSVYWYQQSLDQGLQFLIQYYNGEERAKGNILERFSAQQFPDLHSELNLSSLELGDSALYFCASSVGERTYTGELFFGEGSRLTVL.

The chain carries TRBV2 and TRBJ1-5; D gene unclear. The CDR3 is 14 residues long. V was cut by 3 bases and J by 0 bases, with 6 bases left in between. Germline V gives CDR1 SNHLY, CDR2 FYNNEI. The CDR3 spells CASSDGYSNQPQHF. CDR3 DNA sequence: TGTGCCAGCAGTGACGGATATAGCAATCAGCCCCAGCATTTT.

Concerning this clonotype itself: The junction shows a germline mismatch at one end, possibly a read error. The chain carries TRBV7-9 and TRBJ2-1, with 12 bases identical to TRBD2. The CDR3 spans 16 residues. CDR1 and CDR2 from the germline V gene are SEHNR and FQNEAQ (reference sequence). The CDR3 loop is CASSLELAGGGNEQFF. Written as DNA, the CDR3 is TGCGCCAGCAGCTTGGAACTAGCGGGAGGTGGCAATGAGCAGTTCTTC.

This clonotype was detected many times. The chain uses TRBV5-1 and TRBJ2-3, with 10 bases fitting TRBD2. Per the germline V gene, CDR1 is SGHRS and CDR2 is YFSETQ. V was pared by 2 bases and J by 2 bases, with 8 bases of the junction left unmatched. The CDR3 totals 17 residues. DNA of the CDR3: TGCGCCAGCAGCTTTCCTAGCGGGAGCGGGGCCACAGATACGCAGTATTTT. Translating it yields CASSFPSGSGATDTQYF.

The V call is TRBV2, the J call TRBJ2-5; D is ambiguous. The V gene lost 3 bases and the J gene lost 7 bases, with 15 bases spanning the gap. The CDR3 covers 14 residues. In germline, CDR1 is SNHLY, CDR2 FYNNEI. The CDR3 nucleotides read TGTGCCAGCAGTGACCTGACTGGATCGGGGACCCAGTACTTC. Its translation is CASSDLTGSGTQYF.

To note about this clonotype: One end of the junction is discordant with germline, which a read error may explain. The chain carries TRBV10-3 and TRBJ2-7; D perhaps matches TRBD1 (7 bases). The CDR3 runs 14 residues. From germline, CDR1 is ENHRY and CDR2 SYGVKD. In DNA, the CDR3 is TGTGCCATCGCCGGGAGACAGGGATCCTACGAGCAGCACTTC. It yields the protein CAIAGRQGSYEQHF.

Here the CDR3 reads CASSVAGQPSGSPLHF. In nucleotides, the CDR3 is TGTGCCAGCAGCGTTGCGGGACAGCCCTCTGGTTCACCCCTCCACTTT. V gene TRBV9 combines with J gene TRBJ1-6, with TRBD1 identical over 7 bases. The V and J ends lost 2 bases and 9 bases, in that order; junction bases with no gene match: 11. The CDR3 is 16 amino acids. The germline V gene encodes CDR1 SGDLS and CDR2 YYNGEE.

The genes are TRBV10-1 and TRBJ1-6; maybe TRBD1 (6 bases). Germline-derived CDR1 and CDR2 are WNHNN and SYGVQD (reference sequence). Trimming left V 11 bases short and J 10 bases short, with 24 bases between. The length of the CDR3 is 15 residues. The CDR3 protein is CAALGGRGIVSPLHF. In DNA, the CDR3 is TGCGCCGCCCTTGGGGGGCGGGGCATCGTCTCACCCCTCCACTTT.

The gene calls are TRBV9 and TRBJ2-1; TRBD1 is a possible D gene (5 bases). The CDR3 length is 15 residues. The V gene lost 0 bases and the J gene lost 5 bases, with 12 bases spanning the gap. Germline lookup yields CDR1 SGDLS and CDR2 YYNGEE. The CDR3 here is CASSVVSTRDNEQFF. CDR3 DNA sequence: TGTGCCAGCAGCGTAGTTTCGACCAGGGACAATGAGCAGTTCTTC.

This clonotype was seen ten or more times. DNA for the CDR3: TGTGCCAGCAGCCAGGGGGGGCAAGTTCTACACATGGATTCACCCCTCCACTTT. It specifies CASSQGGQVLHMDSPLHF. The chain uses TRBV4-2 and TRBJ1-6; tentative D call: TRBD1 (6 bases). The CDR3 has 18 residues. V was clipped by 3 bases and J by 8 bases, with 23 bases between them. The germline CDR1 and CDR2 sequences are LGHNA and YNFKEQ.

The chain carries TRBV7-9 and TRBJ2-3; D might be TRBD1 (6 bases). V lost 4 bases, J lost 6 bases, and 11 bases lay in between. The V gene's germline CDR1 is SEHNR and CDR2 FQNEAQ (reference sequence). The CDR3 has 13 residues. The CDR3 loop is CASSWDNGDTQYF. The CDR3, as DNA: TGTGCCAGCAGCTGGGACAATGGGGATACGCAGTATTTT.

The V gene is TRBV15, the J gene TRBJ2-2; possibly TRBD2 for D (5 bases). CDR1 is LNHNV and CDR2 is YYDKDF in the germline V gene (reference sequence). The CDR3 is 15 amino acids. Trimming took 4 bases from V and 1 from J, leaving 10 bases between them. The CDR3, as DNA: TGTGCCACCAGCAACCAGGACTTGAACACCGGGGAGCTGTTTTTT. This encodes CATSNQDLNTGELFF.

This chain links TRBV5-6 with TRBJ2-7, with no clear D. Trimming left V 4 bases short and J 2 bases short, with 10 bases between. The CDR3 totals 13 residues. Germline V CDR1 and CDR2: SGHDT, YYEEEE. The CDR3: CASSPDGAYEQYF. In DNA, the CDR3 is TGTGCCAGCAGCCCGGATGGGGCCTACGAGCAGTACTTC.

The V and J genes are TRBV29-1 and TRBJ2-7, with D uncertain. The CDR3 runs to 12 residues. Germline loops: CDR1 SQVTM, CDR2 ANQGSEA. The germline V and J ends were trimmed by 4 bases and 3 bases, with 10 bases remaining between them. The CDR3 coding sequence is TGCAGCGTTGCCACCGTTTACTACGAGCAGTACTTC. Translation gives CSVATVYYEQYF.

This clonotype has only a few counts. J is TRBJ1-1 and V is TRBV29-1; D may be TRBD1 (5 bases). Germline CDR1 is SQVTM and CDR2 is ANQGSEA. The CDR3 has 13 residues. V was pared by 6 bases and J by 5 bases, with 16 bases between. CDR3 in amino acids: CSVRDPERTEAFF. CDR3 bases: TGCAGCGTCCGGGACCCCGAGAGGACTGAAGCTTTCTTT.

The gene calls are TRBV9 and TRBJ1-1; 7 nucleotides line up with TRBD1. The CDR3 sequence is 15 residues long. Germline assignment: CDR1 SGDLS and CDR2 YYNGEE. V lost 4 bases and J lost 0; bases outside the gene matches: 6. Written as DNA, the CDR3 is TGTGCCAGCAGCACCACAGGGGTGGTGAACACTGAAGCTTTCTTT. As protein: CASSTTGVVNTEAFF.

CDR3 nucleotide sequence: TGCGCCAGCAGCGCGGTAAGCGGGAGTGGGTCCTACGAGCAGTACTTC. Protein product: CASSAVSGSGSYEQYF. V usage is TRBV5-1 and J usage is TRBJ2-7, with 8 bases identical to TRBD2. Germline assignment: CDR1 SGHRS and CDR2 YFSETQ. J gave up 1 base and V 4 bases, and 10 bases lay outside the gene matches. The CDR3 contains 16 residues.

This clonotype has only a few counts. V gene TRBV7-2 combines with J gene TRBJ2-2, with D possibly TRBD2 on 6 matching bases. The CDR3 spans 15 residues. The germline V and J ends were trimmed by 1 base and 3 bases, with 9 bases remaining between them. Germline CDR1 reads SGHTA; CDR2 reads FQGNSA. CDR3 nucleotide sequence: TGTGCCAGCAGCTTAGGGAGGGCCTACACCGGGGAGCTGTTTTTT. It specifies CASSLGRAYTGELFF.